Following are 15 T cell receptor beta chains from one sample sequenced in a study of T cell responses to AZD1222 COVID-19 vaccine. The table came from immunoSEQ multiplex PCR; TCRdb's copy has only in-frame clones and leaves some out. This sample has roughly 20,000 clones; roughly 83% occur once, and the top ten carry 16%. Sample: peripheral blood, taken 28 days after the second AZD1222 dose. All receptors derive from an adult who received the AZD1222 COVID-19 vaccine.

This chain connects TRBV6-5 to TRBJ2-1; D perhaps matches TRBD2 (6 bases). V shed 0 bases and J shed 2 bases, with 8 bases lying between them. The CDR3 totals 15 residues. Germline V CDR1 and CDR2: MNHEY, SVGAGI. CDR3 in DNA: TGTGCCAGCAGTTACTCGCGGGGAACCTACAATGAGCAGTTCTTC. It codes for CASSYSRGTYNEQFF.

The chain combines TRBV28 with TRBJ1-5; TRBD1 matches 9 bases. There are 16 residues in the CDR3. The germline V gene encodes CDR1 MDHEN and CDR2 SYDVKM. Trimming at V came to 4 bases and at J to 0 bases, leaving 4 bases not matched to a gene. CDR3 in DNA: TGTGCCAGCAGTTCGCCGGGACAGGGTAGCAATCAGCCCCAGCATTTT. Translating gives CASSSPGQGSNQPQHF.

The gene calls are TRBV9 and TRBJ2-7; the D call may be TRBD1 or TRBD2 (5 bases each). Germline CDR1 and CDR2: SGDLS and YYNGEE. The CDR3 consists of 16 residues. V shed 0 bases and J shed 2 bases, with 15 bases lying between them. The CDR3, as DNA: TGTGCCAGCAGCGTAGATGGGGGAGCAGACGCCTACGAGCAGTACTTC. Its protein product is CASSVDGGADAYEQYF. The full variable domain, its missing parts supplied by reference TRBV9 and TRBJ2-7, is DSGVTQTPKHLITATGQRVTLRCSPRSGDLSVYWYQQSLDQGLQFLIQYYNGEERAKGNILERFSAQQFPDLHSELNLSSLELGDSALYFCASSVDGGADAYEQYFGPGTRLTVT.

This chain joins TRBV9 and TRBJ2-1; D call uncertain. The V end was cut by 4 bases, the J end by 7 bases, with 12 bases between. CDR1 and CDR2 from the germline V gene are SGDLS and YYNGEE. The CDR3 totals 13 residues. The CDR3 coding sequence is TGTGCCAGCAGCCTAGACTTCCAGAATGAGCAGTTCTTC. It encodes CASSLDFQNEQFF.

The chain links TRBV10-2 to TRBJ2-5; D call uncertain. V dropped 4 bases and J dropped 2 bases, with 14 bases sitting between them. The CDR3 is made up of 15 amino acids. In germline, CDR1 is WSHSY, CDR2 SAAADI. CDR3 loop: CASSVAGPTQETQYF. The CDR3 DNA reads TGCGCCAGCAGTGTCGCAGGACCGACTCAAGAGACCCAGTACTTC.

The V call is TRBV7-2, the J call TRBJ1-1, with 12 bases identical to TRBD1. There are 15 residues in the CDR3. Germline CDR1 SGHTA, CDR2 FQGNSA. J lost 7 bases, V lost 0 bases, and 3 bases had no gene match. The CDR3, as DNA: TGTGCCAGCAGCTTAGCTGGGACAGGGGGCATTGAAGCTTTCTTT. It is translated as CASSLAGTGGIEAFF.

The chain joins TRBV30 to TRBJ2-3; D uncertain. Trimming removed 2 bases at V and 2 bases at J, with 8 bases between. This CDR3 region has 13 residues. Germline loops: CDR1 GTSNPN, CDR2 SVGIG (reference sequence). The CDR3 sequence is CAWSQGITDTQYF. CDR3 nucleotides: TGTGCCTGGAGTCAAGGGATCACAGATACGCAGTATTTT.

V and J are TRBV11-2 and TRBJ2-3; TRBD2 matches at 7 bases. Germline V lookup: CDR1 SGHAT, CDR2 FQNNGV. J gave up 0 bases and V 4 bases, and 4 bases lay outside the gene matches. The CDR3 spans 15 residues. CDR3: CASSYNSGSTDTQYF. CDR3 bases: TGTGCCAGCAGCTACAATAGCGGGAGCACAGATACGCAGTATTTT.

The chain is built from TRBV29-1 and TRBJ1-3, with D perhaps matching TRBD1 (5 bases). The CDR3 consists of 11 residues. Germline assignment: CDR1 SQVTM and CDR2 ANQGSEA. V was cut by 1 base and J by 8 bases, with 6 bases left in between. The CDR3 nucleotides read TGCAGCGTTGAAGGGGGACACACCATATATTTT. Residues: CSVEGGHTIYF. The variable domain in full, with the rest retrieved from reference TRBV29-1 and TRBJ1-3, is SAVISQKPSRDICQRGTSLTIQCQVDSQVTMMFWYRQQPGQSLTLIATANQGSEATYESGFVIDKFPISRPNLTFSTLTVSNMSPEDSSIYLCSVEGGHTIYFGEGSWLTVV.

This clone showed up just once. For the CDR3, the DNA is TGTGCCAGCAGCCGGACTAGCGGCTACGAGCAGTACTTC. Translated: CASSRTSGYEQYF. The V call is TRBV2, the J call TRBJ2-7, with 10 positions matching TRBD2. The germline CDR1 and CDR2 sequences are SNHLY and FYNNEI. V trimming: 6 bases; J trimming: 3 bases; junction bases outside the gene matches: 2. The CDR3 is made up of 13 amino acids.

This clone appeared a single time. The chain uses TRBV5-1 and TRBJ2-2; TRBD1 might be the D (6 bases). The V and J ends lost 4 bases and 1 base respectively, with 11 bases between them. Germline CDR1 reads SGHRS; CDR2 reads YFSETQ. This CDR3 comprises 15 residues. The CDR3 DNA is TGCGCCAGCAGCCCCGGACAGATGAACACCGGGGAGCTGTTTTTT. Translating gives CASSPGQMNTGELFF.

The rearrangement joins TRBV20-1 to TRBJ2-5; D is unresolved. Germline V gene data show CDR1 as DFQATT and CDR2 as SNEGSKA (reference sequence). The V end lost 3 bases, the J end lost 2 bases, and 7 bases lay between the germline ends. This CDR3 is 12 amino acids long. The chain's CDR3 is CSASSQQETQYF. The CDR3 DNA reads TGCAGTGCTAGTAGCCAGCAAGAGACCCAGTACTTC.

The chain carries TRBV25-1 and TRBJ1-1; 9 nucleotides align to TRBD1. The V gene's germline CDR1 is MGHDK and CDR2 SYGVNS. The CDR3 loop spans 13 amino acids. Losses at the gene ends were 4 bases for V and 3 bases for J; bases not matched to a gene: 0. The CDR3 sequence is CASSGDRDTEAFF. CDR3 DNA sequence: TGTGCCAGCAGTGGGGACAGGGACACTGAAGCTTTCTTT.

This chain uses TRBV5-1 with TRBJ1-1; TRBD1 agrees at 8 bases. Looked up from germline, CDR1 is SGHRS and CDR2 is YFSETQ. The trim removed 0 bases at V and 8 bases at J, leaving 6 bases unmatched. This CDR3 is 14 amino acids long. The CDR3 is CASSLGGTGVEAFF. The DNA for the CDR3 is TGCGCCAGCAGCTTGGGGGGGACAGGTGTCGAAGCTTTCTTT.

This clone was recorded only once. V usage is TRBV11-2 and J usage is TRBJ2-3; 9 nucleotides match TRBD1. The CDR3 totals 16 residues. The V and J ends lost 4 bases and 5 bases, in that order; junction bases with no gene match: 10. CDR1 is SGHAT, CDR2 FQNNGV, per germline. Here the CDR3 DNA reads TGTGCCAGCAGCTCAACATGGGACAGGGCAGTAGATACGCAGTATTTT. It translates to CASSSTWDRAVDTQYF.